This section outlines one TCR beta chain sequence together with its context. Its antigen is unknown. There are no base qualities to consult, and no much larger clone falls within one base. The label this sample carries indicates: CMVpp65/IE-1-reactive T cells enriched by IFNgamma capture and expanded in vitro. PBMCs were stimulated for around 6 hours with overlapping CMV pp65 and IE-1 peptide pools, each applied at around 0.46 ug/ml. IFNgamma-producing CMV-stimulated cells were positively selected with the IFNgamma Secretion Assay-Cell Enrichment and Detection Kit (Miltenyi Biotec). Enriched IFNgamma+ cells were cultured for about 23 days with irradiated autologous feeders plus either IL-7/IL-15 or IL-2. To get enough cells for the different cell sorting steps, buffy coats were taken from 3 of the 19 healthy donors. Peripheral blood mononuclear cells were isolated by Biocoll density gradient centrifugation. The buffy coats from healthy donors came from DRK.

The data stem from a study of T cell therapy product for transplant patients (dated by TCRdb to the late 2010s). Looking at the study overall: The wider healthy donor group, in Berlin, Germany, included around 19 individuals (approximately ten male and 9 female) aged about 23 to 85 years. The expansion media were supplemented either with IL-7 and IL-15 at 9 to 10 ng/ml or, alternatively, with IL-2 at around 50 U/ml. To assess clonal composition, TCRbeta repertoires were compared between rapamycin-treated and untreated CMV-specific T-cell products derived from the same donors. The TCRbeta repertoire analysis of rapamycin-treated and untreated products involved n = 3 healthy donors. Using CMV as the model virus, the study developed a next-generation autologous adoptive antiviral T-cell product for immunosuppressed solid organ transplant patients.

Genomic DNA was extracted using an AllPrep DNA/RNA Kit, and TCRbeta CDR3 regions were amplified using the immunoSEQ hsTCRb Kit. On the study's bioinformatics: In-frame CDR3 nucleotide sequences without stop codons were defined as productive rearrangements and were analyzed in immunoSEQ Analyzer 3.0. Clonality was computed from productive entropy normalized to the number of productive rearrangements, and sample overlap was measured with the Morisita index. As stored in TCRdb, this immuneACCESS dataset retains in-frame rearrangements with V and J assigned. A fraction of the clones does not appear; measured against another copy, unresolved V genes explain less than half of the discrepancy, and the remainder lacks a known reason. D and trimming come from the DNA, and the V and J calls and clone size come from that table. The sample has 950 or so clones on record, approximately 46% of them singletons. Of the sample, around a quarter is held by the ten largest clones.

The paper as a whole reports these results and caveats: Rapamycin-treated products showed a more diverse, less clonal TCRbeta repertoire and contained more distinct clones than untreated products. The authors proposed that the higher clonal diversity in Rapa-TCPs may reflect the survival of low-frequency clones and the preferential expansion of central memory T cells. Repertoires from different donors showed no overlap, but paired products from the same donor shared many clones. In untreated products the top 10 clones covered around nine tenths of the repertoire, compared with approximately 70% in rapamycin-treated products.

The sequenced material came from a sorted cell population cultured from PBMCs. The receptor was derived from an adult in good health.

The CDR3 reads as follows: CASSEPGRGWEAFF. In nucleotide form, the sequence is TGCGCCAGCAGTGAGCCAGGCCGTGGGTGGGAAGCTTTCTTT. This receptor chain uses TRBV10-2 and TRBJ1-1, with no D gene named confidently. Trimming costs V 2 bases and J 8 bases, and their ends lie 15 bases apart. From its cysteine to its phenylalanine, the CDR3 spans 14 amino acids. Only CDR3 DNA remains: 42 bases, in frame from the first base. As encoded in the germline V gene, CDR1 is WSHSY while CDR2 is SAAADI.